This T cell receptor (beta chain) comes out of a study of T cells after yellow fever vaccination. Each CDR3 protein gets one entry after TCRdb re-called the 5' RACE reads with MiXCR. The table includes some 350,000 distinct CDR3 sequences, around 4.1% detected once. CDR1 and CDR2 (germline): LGHDT, YNNKEL (reference sequence). The V segment lost 3 bases and the J segment 0 bases; nucleotides outside the gene matches: 5. CDR3 length equals 16 residues. The input for sequencing was PBMCs, taken 5 days after the yellow fever booster vaccination. The source is a man between 18 and 29 years old who received the YFV17D yellow fever vaccine. This chain joins TRBV3-1 and TRBJ2-1; 7 nucleotides match TRBD1. In DNA form, the CDR3 reads TGTGCCAGCAGCCACACAGGGGTTCGCTCCTACAATGAGCAGTTCTTC. As protein: CASSHTGVRSYNEQFF.